This record looks at one TCR beta chain sequence and its context. Its matching antigen is unknown. The data were taken from a study of lymphopenia after photon versus proton radiotherapy. Study conclusions and caveats: Photon-treated patients lost naive T cells and TCR diversity; proton-treated stayed stable. Oligoclonal CD8+ Temra expansion after nadir drove photon patients' diversity drop. Better survival with proton therapy was suggested as possible, not demonstrated. Post-nadir TCR diversity decline inversely tracked overall survival among those who died.

The method was immunoSEQ multiplex PCR; TCRdb's version includes in-frame clones alone and lacks a portion of them. The table has roughly 57,000 clones, about four fifths seen once. The source material was peripheral blood, sampled from a patient treated with photon-based radiotherapy. The clonotype was recovered from a middle-aged man with gastric cancer.

The CDR3 DNA sequence: TGTGCCAGCACCATGTACTCCACGAAGGACACCGGGGAGCTGTTTTTT. Protein product: CASTMYSTKDTGELFF. The chain links TRBV11-2 to TRBJ2-2; D gene uncertain. Trimming pared 7 bases from V and 3 bases from J, leaving 18 bases between. Germline loops: CDR1 SGHAT, CDR2 FQNNGV. CDR3 length: 16 amino acids.